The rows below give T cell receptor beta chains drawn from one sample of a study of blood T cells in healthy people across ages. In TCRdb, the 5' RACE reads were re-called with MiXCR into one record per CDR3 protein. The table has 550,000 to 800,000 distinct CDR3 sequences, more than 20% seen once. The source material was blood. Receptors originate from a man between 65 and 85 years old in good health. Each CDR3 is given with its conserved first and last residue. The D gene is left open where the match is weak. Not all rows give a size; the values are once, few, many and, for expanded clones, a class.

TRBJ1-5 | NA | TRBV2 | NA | CASTQRLLSNQPQHF | TGTGCCAGCACCCAGCGGCTCCTAAGCAATCAGCCCCAGCATTTT
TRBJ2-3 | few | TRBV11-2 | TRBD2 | CASSLTSVGTDTQYF | TGTGCCAGCAGCTTAACTAGCGTGGGCACAGATACGCAGTATTTT
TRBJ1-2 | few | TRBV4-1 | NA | CASSQQAGSTRGYTF | TGCGCCAGCAGCCAACAGGCGGGCTCTACGAGGGGCTACACCTTC
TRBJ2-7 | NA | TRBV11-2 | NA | CASRTGIEQYF | TGTGCCAGCAGAACAGGAATTGAGCAGTACTTC
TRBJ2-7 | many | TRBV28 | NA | CASSGSYEQYF | TGTGCCAGCAGTGGCTCCTACGAGCAGTACTTC
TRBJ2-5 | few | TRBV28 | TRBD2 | CASNLSGSGETQYF | TGTGCCAGCAACCTTAGCGGGAGCGGGGAGACCCAGTACTTC
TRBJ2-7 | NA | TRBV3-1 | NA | CASSPYSSYEQYF | TGTGCCAGCAGCCCCTATAGCTCCTACGAGCAGTACTTC
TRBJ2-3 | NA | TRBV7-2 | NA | CASSLRRGADTQYF | TGTGCCAGCAGCCTGCGGAGGGGCGCAGATACGCAGTATTTT
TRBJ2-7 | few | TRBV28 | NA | CASREQGGHEQYF | TGTGCCAGCAGGGAGCAGGGCGGCCACGAGCAGTACTTC
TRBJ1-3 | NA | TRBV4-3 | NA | CASSQSGGSLSGNTIYF | TGCGCCAGCAGCCAAAGTGGGGGATCTCTCTCTGGAAACACCATATATTTT
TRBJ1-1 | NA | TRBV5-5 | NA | CASSAGTNTEAFF | TGTGCCAGCAGCGCCGGGACGAACACTGAAGCTTTCTTT
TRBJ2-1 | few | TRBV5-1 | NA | CASSLEAGTNEQFF | TGCGCCAGCAGCTTGGAAGCGGGTACTAATGAGCAGTTCTTC
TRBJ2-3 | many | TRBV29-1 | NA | CSVDLQWTFTDTQYF | TGCAGCGTTGACCTACAGTGGACCTTCACAGATACGCAGTATTTT
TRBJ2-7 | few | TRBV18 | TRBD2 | CASSPPTSGSPSSYEQYF | TGTGCCAGCTCACCGCCGACTAGCGGGAGTCCCAGCTCCTACGAGCAGTACTTC
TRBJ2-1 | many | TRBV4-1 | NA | CASSLTGDTSSYNEQFF | TGCGCCAGCAGCCTTACGGGAGATACGAGCTCCTACAATGAGCAGTTCTTC
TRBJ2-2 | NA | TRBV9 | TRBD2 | CASSHLPGLAYTGELSF | TGTGCCAGCAGCCACCTGCCAGGACTAGCGTATACCGGGGAGCTGTCTTTT
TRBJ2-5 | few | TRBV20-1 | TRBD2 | CSARDSGLAGRQETQYF | TGCAGTGCTAGAGATTCCGGACTAGCGGGAAGGCAAGAGACCCAGTACTTC
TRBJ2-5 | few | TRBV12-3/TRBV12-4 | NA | CASQGGFQETQYF | TGTGCCAGCCAGGGGGGCTTCCAAGAGACCCAGTACTTC
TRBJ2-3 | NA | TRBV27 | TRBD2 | CASSPPLGTSGRGSTDTQYF | TGTGCCAGCAGTCCCCCCCTCGGGACTAGCGGGAGAGGGAGCACAGATACGCAGTATTTT
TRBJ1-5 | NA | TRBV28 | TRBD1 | CASSLTGTGVGPQHF | TGTGCCAGCAGTTTAACCGGGACAGGGGTCGGCCCCCAGCATTTT
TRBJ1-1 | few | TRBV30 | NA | CAWRDSNTEAFF | TGTGCCTGGAGAGACAGTAACACTGAAGCTTTCTTT
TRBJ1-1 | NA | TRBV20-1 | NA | CRAHDWGMNTEAFF | TGCAGGGCTCACGACTGGGGGATGAACACTGAAGCTTTCTTT
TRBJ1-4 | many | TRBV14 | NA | CASSQRSSGAANEKLFF | TGTGCCAGCAGCCAAAGGAGCTCGGGGGCGGCTAATGAAAAACTGTTTTTT
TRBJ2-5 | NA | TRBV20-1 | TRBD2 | CSARDSRTSFETQYF | TGCAGTGCTAGAGATTCCAGGACTAGCTTTGAGACCCAGTACTTC
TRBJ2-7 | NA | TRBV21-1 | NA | CASSKVAAGDPYEQYF | TGTGCCAGCAGCAAAGTCGCGGCAGGGGACCCCTACGAGCAGTACTTC
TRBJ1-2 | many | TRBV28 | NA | CAIRTLEDGYTF | TGTGCCATTAGGACCCTTGAAGATGGCTACACCTTC
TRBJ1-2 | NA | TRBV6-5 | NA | CASSYARGYGYTF | TGTGCCAGCAGTTACGCCAGGGGCTATGGCTACACCTTC
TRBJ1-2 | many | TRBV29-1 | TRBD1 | CSVEDPGTGGDGYTF | TGCAGCGTTGAAGATCCCGGGACAGGGGGCGATGGCTACACCTTC
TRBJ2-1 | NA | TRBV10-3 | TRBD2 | CTIRPGLAGEEQFF | TGTACCATCAGACCGGGACTAGCGGGAGAGGAGCAGTTCTTC
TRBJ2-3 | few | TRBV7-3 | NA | CASSLHGTDTQYF | TGTGCCAGCAGCCTCCATGGCACAGATACGCAGTATTTT
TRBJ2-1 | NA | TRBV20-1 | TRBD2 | CSAIDSGRPRSSYNEQFF | TGCAGTGCTATCGATAGCGGGAGGCCCAGGAGCTCCTACAATGAGCAGTTCTTC
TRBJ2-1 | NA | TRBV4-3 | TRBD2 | CASSQVGLAGNEQFF | TGCGCCAGCAGCCAAGTAGGACTAGCGGGGAATGAGCAGTTCTTC
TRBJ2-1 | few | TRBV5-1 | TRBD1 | CASSLAQGANEQFF | TGCGCCAGCAGCTTGGCCCAGGGGGCGAATGAGCAGTTCTTC
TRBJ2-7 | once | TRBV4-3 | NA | CASSQDRAATYEQYF | TGCGCCAGCAGCCAAGACAGGGCGGCTACCTACGAGCAGTACTTC
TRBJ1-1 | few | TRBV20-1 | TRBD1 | CSANRDRGPEAFF | TGCAGTGCTAATCGGGACAGGGGGCCTGAAGCTTTCTTT
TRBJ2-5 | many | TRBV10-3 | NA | CAISGRTEETQYF | TGTGCCATCAGTGGGAGGACGGAAGAGACCCAGTACTTC
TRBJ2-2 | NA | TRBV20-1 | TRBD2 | CSARDGTSGNTGELFF | TGCAGTGCTAGAGATGGGACTAGCGGGAACACCGGGGAGCTGTTTTTT
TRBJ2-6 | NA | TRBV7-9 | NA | CASSSSGGSGANVLTF | TGTGCCAGCAGCTCCTCAGGTGGCTCTGGGGCCAACGTCCTGACTTTC
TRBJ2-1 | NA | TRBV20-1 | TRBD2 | CSASRASGVLNDEQFF | TGCAGTGCTAGTAGGGCTAGCGGCGTACTCAACGATGAGCAGTTCTTC
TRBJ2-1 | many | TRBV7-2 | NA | CASSSKRTGNYNEQFF | TGTGCCAGCAGCTCAAAACGGACTGGAAACTACAATGAGCAGTTCTTC
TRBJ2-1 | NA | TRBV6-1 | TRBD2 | CASIEAGAYNEQFF | TGTGCCAGCATTGAAGCGGGAGCCTACAATGAGCAGTTCTTC
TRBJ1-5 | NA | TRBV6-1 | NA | CASRTPGHPDQPQHF | TGTGCCAGCAGAACTCCGGGACATCCAGATCAGCCCCAGCATTTT
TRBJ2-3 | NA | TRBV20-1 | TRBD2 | CSASPPSGNGMGTDTQYF | TGCAGTGCTAGTCCCCCTAGCGGGAATGGTATGGGGACAGATACGCAGTATTTT
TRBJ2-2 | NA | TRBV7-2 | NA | CASSLIGFATGELFF | TGTGCCAGCAGCTTAATCGGGTTCGCCACCGGGGAGCTGTTTTTT
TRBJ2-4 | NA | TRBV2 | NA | CASSVQVGNIQYF | TGTGCCAGCAGTGTGCAGGTGGGAAACATTCAGTACTTC
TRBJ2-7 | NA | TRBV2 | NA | CASSEGRSLYEQYF | TGTGCCAGCAGTGAAGGTCGCAGTCTCTACGAGCAGTACTTC
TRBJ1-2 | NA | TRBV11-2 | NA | CASSFQGNYGYTF | TGTGCCAGCAGCTTCCAGGGGAACTATGGCTACACCTTC
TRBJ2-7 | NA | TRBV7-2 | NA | CANSQTYEQYF | TGTGCCAACAGTCAAACCTACGAGCAGTACTTC
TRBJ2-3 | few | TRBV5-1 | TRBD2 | CASSVGPGTSGTDTQYF | TGCGCCAGCAGCGTAGGGCCCGGGACTAGCGGGACAGATACGCAGTATTTT
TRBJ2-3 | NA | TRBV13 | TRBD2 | CASSHPGLAAQYF | TGTGCCAGCAGCCACCCGGGACTAGCGGCGCAGTATTTT
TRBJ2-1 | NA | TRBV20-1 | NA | CSDSNNEQFF | TGCAGTGACAGCAACAATGAGCAGTTCTTC
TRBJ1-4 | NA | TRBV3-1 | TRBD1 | CASSRGGTGSSEKLFF | TGTGCCAGCAGCCGCGGGGGGACAGGGAGTTCTGAAAAACTGTTTTTT
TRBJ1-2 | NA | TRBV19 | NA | CASAGGGLFGYTF | TGTGCCAGTGCCGGTGGGGGACTCTTTGGCTACACCTTC
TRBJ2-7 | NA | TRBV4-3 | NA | CASSQERVSYEQYF | TGCGCCAGCAGCCAAGAAAGGGTATCCTACGAGCAGTACTTC
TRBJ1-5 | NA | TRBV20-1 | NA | CSASSKGGGRPQHF | TGCAGTGCTAGTTCGAAGGGCGGGGGAAGGCCCCAGCATTTT
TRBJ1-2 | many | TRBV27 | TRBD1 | CASSNGTVYGYTF | TGTGCCAGCAGTAACGGGACAGTGTATGGCTACACCTTC
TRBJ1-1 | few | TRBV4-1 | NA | CASSQGEGSAFF | TGCGCCAGCAGCCAAGGGGAAGGTTCGGCTTTCTTT
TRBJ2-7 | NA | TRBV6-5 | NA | CASSLDRDGPYEQYF | TGTGCCAGCAGTCTAGACCGGGACGGACCCTACGAGCAGTACTTC
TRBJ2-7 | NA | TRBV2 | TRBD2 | CASNLAGGYDQYF | TGTGCCAGCAACCTAGCGGGTGGTTACGACCAGTACTTC
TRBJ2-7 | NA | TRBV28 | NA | CASLADPREQYF | TGTGCCAGCTTAGCGGACCCCCGGGAGCAGTACTTC